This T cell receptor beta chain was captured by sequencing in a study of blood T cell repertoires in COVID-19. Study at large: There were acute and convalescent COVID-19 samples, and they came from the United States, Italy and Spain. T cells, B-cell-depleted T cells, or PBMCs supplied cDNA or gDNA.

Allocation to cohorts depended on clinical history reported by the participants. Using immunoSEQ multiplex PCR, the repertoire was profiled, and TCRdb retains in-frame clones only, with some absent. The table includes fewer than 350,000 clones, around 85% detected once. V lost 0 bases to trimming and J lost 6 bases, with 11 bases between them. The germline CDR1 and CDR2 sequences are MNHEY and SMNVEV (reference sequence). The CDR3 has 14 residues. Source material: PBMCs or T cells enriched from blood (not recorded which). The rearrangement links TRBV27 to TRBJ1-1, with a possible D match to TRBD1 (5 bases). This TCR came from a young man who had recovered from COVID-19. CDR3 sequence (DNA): TGTGCCAGCAGTTTATCGCCCAGGGAAGCTGAAGCTTTCTTT. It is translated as CASSLSPREAEAFF.